The T cell receptor (beta chain) described here comes from a study of cytomegalovirus exposure and HLA in healthy donors. Turning to the study itself: When 350 to 500 donors were genotyped, approximately 81% of them were found to fall in the Caucasian-associated ancestry cluster. Study-level findings and limits: Cytomegalovirus association was listed for 150 to 200 TCR beta chains. A later analysis reported that several of the most significant clusters appeared to be linked to common viral pathogens, among them Epstein-Barr virus. Confirmation was obtained in vitro that a few CMV-associated chains are specific for CMV antigens.

With respect to this clone: What it recognizes is unknown.

This PCR relied on a set of 60 Vbeta primers and 13 Jbeta primers. Sequencing used immunoSEQ multiplex PCR; TCRdb keeps in-frame clones, though not all of them. Of 150,000 to 200,000 clones listed, 65% to 70% are singletons. Germline CDR1 reads MNHEY; CDR2 reads SMNVEV (reference sequence). The trim removed 5 bases at V and 2 bases at J, leaving 11 bases unmatched. The CDR3 runs to 18 residues. This sequence joins TRBV27 and TRBJ2-7; 14 bases line up with TRBD2. The sequencing input was PBMCs. The source is a young woman in good health and CMV-seropositive. The CDR3 DNA reads as TGTGCCAGCAGTCCCCCGGGACTAGCGGGGGTGGAAACCTACGAGCAGTACTTC. Translated: CASSPPGLAGVETYEQYF.